This T cell receptor beta chain was sequenced for a study of Graves' ophthalmopathy and Graves' hyperthyroidism. Study details: The authors collected peripheral blood at initial diagnosis, before any treatment.

This clonotype was observed many times. The antigen is unknown. RNA transcripts provided the template for amplifying TCR beta CDR3 regions. The authors performed first-round RT-PCR with HTBI primers and then a second-round multiplex PCR. TCRdb independently ran MiXCR on the multiplex PCR reads; one entry per CDR3 protein. The sample shows a few hundred thousand distinct CDR3 sequences, over 15% of them seen only once. The germline V gene has CDR1 MNHEY and CDR2 SVGEGT. Trimming left V 11 bases short and J 3 bases short, with 16 bases between. The CDR3 length is 13 residues. Study-level findings and limits: Ophthalmopathy progression predictions by the model showed about 72% specificity and about 70% sensitivity.

The sequenced material came from peripheral blood. The sequence was obtained from a woman younger than 30 with stable Graves' hyperthyroidism. The genes are TRBV6-2 or TRBV6-3 and TRBJ1-1; D call uncertain. The CDR3 loop reads CAGSKEGDTEAFF. CDR3 DNA sequence: TGTGCCGGGTCAAAAGAAGGCGACACTGAAGCTTTCTTT.